A single sample gave rise to the 25 T cell receptor beta chains below, sequenced in a study of a mutant IDH1 vaccine in newly diagnosed glioma. These TCRs are of unknown antigen specificity. Time point: week 47, end of study. The study gave 300 ug of mutant IDH1 20-mer peptide per vaccine dose, with topical imiquimod. Generated by immunoSEQ multiplex PCR, the TCRdb table keeps only in-frame clones and is missing some. The sample consists of tens of thousands of clones, about 81% of them appearing once. The sample was PBMCs, taken from a glioma patient whose treatment included an IDH1 peptide vaccine. The receptor source for this set is a man aged 40-50 years with glioma.

This clone was counted once. The chain is built from TRBV7-8 and TRBJ1-2, with 11 nucleotides matching TRBD1. J lost 4 bases, V lost 5 bases, and 9 bases had no gene match. This CDR3 comprises 16 residues. Germline V gene data show CDR1 as SGHVS and CDR2 as FQNEAQ. CDR3 DNA: TGTGCCAGCAGCGTACTCGGGACAGGGGGGAGCTATGGCTACACCTTC. As protein: CASSVLGTGGSYGYTF.

The rearrangement links TRBV7-9 to TRBJ2-7; D unclear. The CDR3 is 12 residues long. Deletions cut 4 bases from V and 5 bases from J, with 9 bases between. The V gene's germline CDR1 is SEHNR and CDR2 FQNEAQ (reference sequence). The CDR3, as DNA: TGTGCCAGCAGCTATCTCCCCAACGAGCAGTACTTC. Residues: CASSYLPNEQYF.

This chain links TRBV10-1 with TRBJ2-4, with 16 bases fitting TRBD2. Trimming removed 9 bases from V and 0 bases from J; junction bases left unmatched: 8. This CDR3 has 18 residues. CDR1 is WNHNN and CDR2 is SYGVQD in the germline V gene (reference sequence). In nucleotides, the CDR3 is TGCGCCAGTAGATCCGGGACTAGCGGGGGGGTAGCCAAAAACATTCAGTACTTC. This codes for CASRSGTSGGVAKNIQYF.

The V gene is TRBV7-2, the J gene TRBJ2-2; D is unclear. CDR3 length equals 16 residues. Germline assignment: CDR1 SGHTA and CDR2 FQGNSA. With 1 base removed from V and 0 bases from J, the gap between germline ends came to 9 bases. The CDR3 spells CASSLGPSTNTGELFF. CDR3 sequence (DNA): TGTGCCAGCAGCTTAGGACCTTCCACGAACACCGGGGAGCTGTTTTTT. The complete variable domain, with remaining parts taken from reference TRBV7-2 and TRBJ2-2, reads GAGVSQSPSNKVTEKGKDVELRCDPISGHTALYWYRQSLGQGLEFLIYFQGNSAPDKSGLPSDRFSAERTGGSVSTLTIQRTQQEDSAVYLCASSLGPSTNTGELFFGEGSRLTVL.

The genes are TRBV7-2 and TRBJ2-1; 10 bases are shared with TRBD2. The V segment lost 6 bases and the J segment 5 bases; nucleotides outside the gene matches: 7. The length of the CDR3 is 15 residues. The germline V gene encodes CDR1 SGHTA and CDR2 FQGNSA. The CDR3 sequence is CASRKGTSANNEQFF. The CDR3 nucleotides are TGTGCCAGCAGGAAGGGGACTAGCGCCAACAATGAGCAGTTCTTC.

The chain links TRBV6-6 to TRBJ2-2; D remains ambiguous. V was trimmed by 0 bases and J by 6 bases, leaving 5 bases between them. This CDR3 has 13 amino acids. The germline gives CDR1 MNHNY, CDR2 SVGAGI (reference sequence). The chain's CDR3 is CASSYSKAGELFF. CDR3 coding DNA: TGTGCCAGCAGTTACTCGAAGGCCGGGGAGCTGTTTTTT.

This clone is a singleton in its sample. The V and J genes are TRBV7-9 and TRBJ2-1; D is uncertain. The CDR3 runs to 12 residues. Looked up from germline, CDR1 is SEHNR and CDR2 is FQNEAQ (reference sequence). V gave up 5 bases and J gave up 6 bases, with 8 bases separating them. As DNA, the CDR3 is TGTGCCAGCAGCCTGGGGTTCAATGAGCAGTTCTTC. It is translated as CASSLGFNEQFF.

The rearrangement uses TRBV5-6 and TRBJ2-3, with TRBD1 matching over 9 bases. Germline V gene sequence: CDR1 SGHDT, CDR2 YYEEEE. The CDR3 is made up of 15 amino acids. J was trimmed by 4 bases and V by 4 bases; bases with no gene match: 7. The CDR3 DNA follows: TGTGCCAGCAGCGTGAGACGGACAGGGGCAGATACGCAGTATTTT. It yields the protein CASSVRRTGADTQYF.

The genes are TRBV19 and TRBJ1-5, with D perhaps TRBD1 (6 bases). The CDR3 consists of 12 residues. The germline V gene has CDR1 LNHDA and CDR2 SQIVND (reference sequence). V lost 11 bases and J 9 bases, leaving 17 bases between the germline ends. The CDR3: CACARGLGPQHF. The CDR3 DNA reads as TGTGCCTGTGCCAGGGGCCTCGGGCCCCAGCATTTT.

This clone was observed a few times. The chain has TRBV6-5 and TRBJ2-2; D may be TRBD1 (5 bases). This CDR3 region has 13 residues. Per germline, CDR1 MNHEY and CDR2 SVGAGI. The V end was cut by 5 bases, the J end by 7 bases, with 11 bases between. CDR3 protein: CASSVGHGGELFF. Here the CDR3 DNA reads TGTGCCAGCAGTGTGGGGCATGGCGGGGAGCTGTTTTTT.

The J gene is TRBJ2-7, the V gene TRBV13; D might be TRBD2 (6 bases). This CDR3 is built from 14 residues. Germline V gene data show CDR1 as PRHDT and CDR2 as FYEKMQ (reference sequence). V shed 1 base and J shed 7 bases, with 14 bases lying between them. CDR3 nucleotide sequence: TGTGCCAGCAGCTTAGAGGGGATCCGGGGGGAGCAGTACTTC. Its translation: CASSLEGIRGEQYF.

The genes are TRBV5-4 and TRBJ2-5; 9 nucleotides line up with TRBD2. The V and J ends lost 0 bases and 4 bases, in that order; junction bases with no gene match: 4. This CDR3 spans 15 amino acids. Germline CDR1 and CDR2: SGHNT and YYREEE (reference sequence). CDR3 bases: TGTGCCAGCAGCTTGGCGACTAGCGGAGGAGAGACCCAGTACTTC. Protein sequence: CASSLATSGGETQYF.

The sample holds a few counts of this clone. The J gene is TRBJ1-5, the V gene TRBV10-2; TRBD1 agrees at 8 bases. Germline V CDR1 and CDR2: WSHSY, SAAADI. The CDR3 covers 14 residues. V was pared by 5 bases and J by 3 bases, with 3 bases of the junction left unmatched. The CDR3 coding sequence is TGCGCCAGCAGTCAGGGGGCTGACAATCAGCCCCAGCATTTT. Its protein is CASSQGADNQPQHF.

This rearrangement joins TRBV7-9 to TRBJ1-4, with D maybe TRBD1 (6 bases). The CDR3 sequence is 13 residues long. The V gene's germline CDR1 is SEHNR and CDR2 FQNEAQ (reference sequence). V was cut by 11 bases and J by 5 bases, with 15 bases left in between. The CDR3 here is CAGSRGGNEKLFF. The CDR3 DNA follows: TGTGCCGGGAGCAGGGGAGGGAATGAAAAACTGTTTTTT.

This rearrangement joins TRBV13 to TRBJ2-5; 7 nucleotides line up with TRBD2. The junction had 12 bases not matched to a gene; V was cut back by 0 bases and J by 5 bases. This CDR3 contains 17 residues. Germline V gene sequence: CDR1 PRHDT, CDR2 FYEKMQ (reference sequence). CDR3 amino acids: CASSLGSLAAVAETQYF. The DNA for the CDR3 is TGTGCCAGCAGCTTAGGCTCCCTAGCGGCAGTGGCTGAGACCCAGTACTTC. Supplemented by reference TRBV13 and TRBJ2-5, the full variable domain reads AAGVIQSPRHLIKEKRETATLKCYPIPRHDTVYWYQQGPGQDPQFLISFYEKMQSDKGSIPDRFSAQQFSDYHSELNMSSLELGDSALYFCASSLGSLAAVAETQYFGPGTRLLVL.

The rearrangement joins TRBV9 to TRBJ1-1; D not resolved. The ends were cut back, 4 bases at V and 1 base at J, with 11 bases in the middle. The germline CDR1 and CDR2 sequences are SGDLS and YYNGEE. The CDR3 totals 14 residues. DNA for the CDR3: TGTGCCAGCAGCCACCGGGCGGCGAACACTGAAGCTTTCTTT. Its translation is CASSHRAANTEAFF.

The V and J genes are TRBV6-4 and TRBJ2-2, with 8 bases lining up with TRBD1. The CDR3 covers 15 residues. Trimming removed 3 bases from V and 0 bases from J; junction bases left unmatched: 0. Germline values: CDR1 MRHNA, CDR2 SNTAGT. The CDR3 loop reads CASSEQGANTGELFF. CDR3 in DNA: TGTGCCAGCAGTGAACAGGGGGCGAACACCGGGGAGCTGTTTTTT.

V is TRBV6-1 and J is TRBJ1-1; TRBD1 matches at 7 bases. This CDR3 contains 16 residues. Germline V lookup: CDR1 MNHNS, CDR2 SASEGT. V gave up 1 base and J gave up 4 bases; unmatched junction bases: 9. The CDR3 bases are TGTGCCAGCAGTGAAGACAGGGGATATTTTAGCACTGAAGCTTTCTTT. This codes for CASSEDRGYFSTEAFF.

This clone was observed once. V gene TRBV7-2 combines with J gene TRBJ2-3, with D hard to call. This CDR3 has 15 residues. V was clipped by 2 bases and J by 0 bases, with 9 bases between them. Germline V gives CDR1 SGHTA, CDR2 FQGNSA. CDR3 DNA: TGTGCCAGCAGCTTAACCCGGAGAAGCACAGATACGCAGTATTTT. Translating gives CASSLTRRSTDTQYF. Filled out from reference TRBV7-2 and TRBJ2-3, the complete variable domain reads GAGVSQSPSNKVTEKGKDVELRCDPISGHTALYWYRQSLGQGLEFLIYFQGNSAPDKSGLPSDRFSAERTGGSVSTLTIQRTQQEDSAVYLCASSLTRRSTDTQYFGPGTRLTVL.

The chain employs TRBV15 and TRBJ2-3; D not resolved. Trimming took off 2 bases at V and 4 bases at J, with 16 bases between the two ends. Germline V CDR1 and CDR2: LNHNV, YYDKDF (reference sequence). This CDR3 contains 16 residues. CDR3 sequence: CATSRTQLGSADTQYF. The CDR3 DNA sequence: TGTGCCACCAGCAGAACCCAGTTAGGGTCAGCAGATACGCAGTATTTT.

The rearrangement joins TRBV6-5 to TRBJ1-1; D is perhaps TRBD1 (5 bases). Looked up from germline, CDR1 is MNHEY and CDR2 is SVGAGI. CDR3 length equals 15 residues. Trimming took off 7 bases at V and 1 base at J, with 16 bases between the two ends. CDR3 coding DNA: TGTGCCAGCATCCCCAGGGTCGCGGGGAACACTGAAGCTTTCTTT. Translating it yields CASIPRVAGNTEAFF.

This chain joins TRBV9 and TRBJ1-3, with a tentative D call TRBD1 (6 bases). V gave up 6 bases and J gave up 0 bases, with 16 bases separating them. The CDR3 totals 16 residues. The germline CDR1 and CDR2 sequences are SGDLS and YYNGEE. CDR3 nucleotides: TGTGCCAGCACCGCGTTTGGGGGCAGCTCTGGAAACACCATATATTTT. Amino acids: CASTAFGGSSGNTIYF.

This chain joins TRBV4-1 and TRBJ1-2, with D possibly TRBD1 on 6 matching bases. This CDR3 is built from 17 residues. V was cut by 0 bases and J by 4 bases, with 18 bases left in between. Germline V lookup: CDR1 MGHRA, CDR2 YSYEKL. CDR3 residues: CASSQEPKQGTFYGYTF. In nucleotides, the CDR3 is TGCGCCAGCAGCCAAGAACCTAAACAGGGAACGTTCTATGGCTACACCTTC.

The chain has TRBV27 and TRBJ2-1; 7 bases map to TRBD1. Germline V lookup: CDR1 MNHEY, CDR2 SMNVEV (reference sequence). The length of the CDR3 is 19 residues. Trimming took 5 bases from V and 6 from J; bases not matched to a gene: 22. This CDR3 reads CASSLRRGGDSTLINEQFF. DNA for the CDR3: TGTGCCAGCAGTCTTCGGAGAGGGGGCGACTCTACCCTAATCAATGAGCAGTTCTTC.

The V and J genes are TRBV4-1 and TRBJ1-2; no firm D call. V lost 2 bases and J 0 bases, leaving 13 bases between the germline ends. Germline CDR1 MGHRA, CDR2 YSYEKL. CDR3 size: 16 residues. This CDR3 reads CASSQLPHLTNYGYTF. The CDR3 nucleotides read TGCGCCAGCAGCCAATTACCGCACTTAACTAACTATGGCTACACCTTC.